This T cell receptor (beta chain) was obtained from a study of blood T cell repertoires in COVID-19. Study-wide background: T cells, B-cell-depleted T cells, or PBMCs provided the cDNA or gDNA that served as material.

Trimming stripped 1 base from V and 1 base from J, with 14 bases between. This CDR3 comprises 16 residues. The germline gives CDR1 SGHNT, CDR2 YYREEE (reference sequence). Here immunoSEQ multiplex PCR was the method, and the copy in TCRdb shows in-frame clones only, minus some. The repertoire includes over 95,000 clones, around 85% of them detected once, and about an eighth sits in the top ten. Sequenced input: peripheral blood. The chain employs TRBV5-4 and TRBJ1-2, with a tentative D call TRBD1 (5 bases). The source of this sequence is a human donor in a cohort sampled during active COVID-19. CDR3 protein: CASSLSPGTNNYGYTF. For the CDR3, the DNA is TGTGCCAGCAGCTTGAGCCCCGGGACTAATAACTATGGCTACACCTTC.